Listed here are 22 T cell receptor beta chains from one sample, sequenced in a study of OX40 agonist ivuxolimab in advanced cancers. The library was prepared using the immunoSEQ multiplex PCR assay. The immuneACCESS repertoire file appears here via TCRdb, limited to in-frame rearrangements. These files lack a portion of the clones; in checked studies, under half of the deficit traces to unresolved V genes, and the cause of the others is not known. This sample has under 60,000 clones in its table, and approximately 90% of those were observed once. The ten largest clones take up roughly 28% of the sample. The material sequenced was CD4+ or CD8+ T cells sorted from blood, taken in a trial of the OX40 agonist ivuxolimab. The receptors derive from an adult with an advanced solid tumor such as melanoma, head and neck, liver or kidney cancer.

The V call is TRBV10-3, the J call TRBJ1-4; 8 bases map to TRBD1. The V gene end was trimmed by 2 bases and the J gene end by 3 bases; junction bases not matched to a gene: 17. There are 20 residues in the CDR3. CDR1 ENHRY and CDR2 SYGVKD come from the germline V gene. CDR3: CAISEPAGTGDFGANEKLFF. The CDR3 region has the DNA TGTGCCATCAGTGAGCCTGCCGGGACAGGAGATTTTGGGGCTAATGAAAAACTGTTTTTT.

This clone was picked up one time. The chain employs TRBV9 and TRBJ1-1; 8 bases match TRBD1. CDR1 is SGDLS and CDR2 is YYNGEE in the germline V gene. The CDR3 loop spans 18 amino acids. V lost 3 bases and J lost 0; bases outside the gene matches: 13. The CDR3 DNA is TGTGCCAGCAGCGAGGGGACAGGCCCGTCCCCAATGAACACTGAAGCTTTCTTT. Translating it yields CASSEGTGPSPMNTEAFF.

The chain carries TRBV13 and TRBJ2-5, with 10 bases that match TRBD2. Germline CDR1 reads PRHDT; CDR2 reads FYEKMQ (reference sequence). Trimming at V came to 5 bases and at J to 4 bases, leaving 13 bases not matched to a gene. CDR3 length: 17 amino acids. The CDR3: CASSPKTSGAKGETQYF. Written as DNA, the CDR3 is TGTGCCAGCAGCCCTAAAACTAGCGGGGCCAAAGGAGAGACCCAGTACTTC.

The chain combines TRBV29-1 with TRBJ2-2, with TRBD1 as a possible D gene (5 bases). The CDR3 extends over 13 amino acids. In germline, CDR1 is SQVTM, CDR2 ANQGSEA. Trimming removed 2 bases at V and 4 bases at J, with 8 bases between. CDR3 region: CSVERGITGELFF. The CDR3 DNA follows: TGCAGCGTTGAAAGGGGTATCACCGGGGAGCTGTTTTTT.

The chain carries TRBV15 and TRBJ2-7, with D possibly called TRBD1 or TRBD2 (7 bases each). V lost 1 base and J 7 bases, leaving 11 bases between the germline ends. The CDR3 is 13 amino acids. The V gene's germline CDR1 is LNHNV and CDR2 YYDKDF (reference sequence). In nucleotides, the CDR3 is TGTGCCACCAGCAGAGCCCAGGGGGGGGAGCAGTACTTC. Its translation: CATSRAQGGEQYF. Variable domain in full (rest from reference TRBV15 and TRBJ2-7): DAMVIQNPRYQVTQFGKPVTLSCSQTLNHNVMYWYQQKSSQAPKLLFHYYDKDFNNEADTPDNFQSRRPNTSFCFLDIRSPGLGDTAMYLCATSRAQGGEQYFGPGTRLTVT.

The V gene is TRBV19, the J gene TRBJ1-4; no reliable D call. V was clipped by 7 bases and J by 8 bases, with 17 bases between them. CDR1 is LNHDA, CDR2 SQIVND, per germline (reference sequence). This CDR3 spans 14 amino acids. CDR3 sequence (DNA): TGTGCCAGTACGGGGAAAGCCGGGCAGGAAAAACTGTTTTTT. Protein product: CASTGKAGQEKLFF.

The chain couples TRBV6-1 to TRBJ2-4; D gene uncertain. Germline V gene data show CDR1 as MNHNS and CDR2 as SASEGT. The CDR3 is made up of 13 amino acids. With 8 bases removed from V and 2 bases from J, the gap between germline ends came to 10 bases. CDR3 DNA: TGTGCCAGCCTGGGCCCTACCAAAAACATTCAGTACTTC. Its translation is CASLGPTKNIQYF.

The CDR3 DNA follows: TGTGCCAGCAATGCAGACAGGGGGGTTTACAATGAGCAGTTCTTC. It is translated as CASNADRGVYNEQFF. This rearrangement joins TRBV27 to TRBJ2-1; 9 bases line up with TRBD1. Trimming cost V 7 bases and J 4 bases; bases outside gene matches: 8. Germline CDR1 reads MNHEY; CDR2 reads SMNVEV (reference sequence). The CDR3 has 15 amino acids.

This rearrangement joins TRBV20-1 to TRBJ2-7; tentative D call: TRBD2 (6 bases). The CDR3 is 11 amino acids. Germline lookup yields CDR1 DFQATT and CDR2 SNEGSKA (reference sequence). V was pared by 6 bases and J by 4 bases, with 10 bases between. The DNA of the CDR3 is TGCAGTGCGGACGGGAGTTACGAGCAGTACTTC. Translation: CSADGSYEQYF.

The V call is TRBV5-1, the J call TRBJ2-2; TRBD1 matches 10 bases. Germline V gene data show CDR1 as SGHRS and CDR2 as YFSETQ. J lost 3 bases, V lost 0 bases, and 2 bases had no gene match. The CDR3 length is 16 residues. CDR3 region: CASSLAGQGYTGELFF. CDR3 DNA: TGCGCCAGCAGCTTGGCGGGACAGGGGTACACCGGGGAGCTGTTTTTT.

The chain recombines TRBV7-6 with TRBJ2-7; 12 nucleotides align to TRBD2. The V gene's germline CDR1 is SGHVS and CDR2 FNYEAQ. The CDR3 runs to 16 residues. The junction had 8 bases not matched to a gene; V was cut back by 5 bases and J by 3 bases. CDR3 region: CASSPTSGGPSYEQYF. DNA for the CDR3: TGTGCCAGCAGCCCGACTAGCGGGGGCCCTAGCTACGAGCAGTACTTC.

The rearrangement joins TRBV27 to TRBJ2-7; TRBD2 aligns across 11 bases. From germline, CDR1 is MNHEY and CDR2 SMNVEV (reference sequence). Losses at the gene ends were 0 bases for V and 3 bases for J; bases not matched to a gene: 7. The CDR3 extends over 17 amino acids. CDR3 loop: CASSLSPLTSGSYEQYF. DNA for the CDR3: TGTGCCAGCAGTTTATCCCCGTTAACTAGCGGGAGCTACGAGCAGTACTTC.

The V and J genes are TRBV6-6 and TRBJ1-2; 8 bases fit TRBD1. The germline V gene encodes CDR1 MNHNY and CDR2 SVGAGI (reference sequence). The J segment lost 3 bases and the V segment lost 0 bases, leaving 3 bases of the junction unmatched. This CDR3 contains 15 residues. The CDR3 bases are TGTGCCAGCAGTTACTCGAACAGGGGGTACTATGGCTACACCTTC. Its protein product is CASSYSNRGYYGYTF.

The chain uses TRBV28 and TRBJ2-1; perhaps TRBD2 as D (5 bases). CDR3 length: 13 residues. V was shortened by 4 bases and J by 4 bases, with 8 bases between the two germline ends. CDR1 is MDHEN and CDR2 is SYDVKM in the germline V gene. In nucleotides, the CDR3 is TGTGCCAGCAGTTATAGCGCTTACAATGAGCAGTTCTTC. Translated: CASSYSAYNEQFF.

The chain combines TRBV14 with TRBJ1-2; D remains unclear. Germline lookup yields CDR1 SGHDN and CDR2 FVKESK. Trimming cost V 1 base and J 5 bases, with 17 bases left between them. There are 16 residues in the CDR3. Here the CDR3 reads CASSQGPFQASYGYTF. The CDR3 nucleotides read TGTGCCAGCAGCCAAGGACCTTTCCAGGCCTCATATGGCTACACCTTC. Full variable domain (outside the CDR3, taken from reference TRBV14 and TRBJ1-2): EAGVTQFPSHSVIEKGQTVTLRCDPISGHDNLYWYRRVMGKEIKFLLHFVKESKQDESGMPNNRFLAERTGGTYSTLKVQPAELEDSGVYFCASSQGPFQASYGYTFGSGTRLTVV.

CDR3: CASRGQSHEQFF. CDR3 nucleotide sequence: TGTGCCAGCAGAGGACAGAGCCATGAGCAGTTCTTC. This rearrangement joins TRBV28 to TRBJ2-1, with a weak D call TRBD1 (6 bases). The CDR3 sequence is 12 residues long. Germline loops: CDR1 MDHEN, CDR2 SYDVKM. Trimming cost V 6 bases and J 8 bases, with 11 bases left between them.

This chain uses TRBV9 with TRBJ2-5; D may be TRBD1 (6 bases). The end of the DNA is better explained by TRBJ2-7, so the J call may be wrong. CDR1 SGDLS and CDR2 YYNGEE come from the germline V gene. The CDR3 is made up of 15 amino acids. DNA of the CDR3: TGTGCCAGCAGCGTAGGGGGGACACCCTCCTACGAGCAGTACTTC. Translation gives CASSVGGTPSYEQYF.

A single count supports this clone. CDR3 loop: CATSRGDRSTDTQYF. In nucleotides, the CDR3 is TGTGCCACCAGCAGAGGGGACAGAAGCACAGATACGCAGTATTTT. J is TRBJ2-3 and V is TRBV15; 7 bases line up with TRBD1. The length of the CDR3 is 15 residues. J lost 0 bases, V lost 1 base, and 1 base had no gene match. CDR1 and CDR2 from the germline V gene are LNHNV and YYDKDF (reference sequence).

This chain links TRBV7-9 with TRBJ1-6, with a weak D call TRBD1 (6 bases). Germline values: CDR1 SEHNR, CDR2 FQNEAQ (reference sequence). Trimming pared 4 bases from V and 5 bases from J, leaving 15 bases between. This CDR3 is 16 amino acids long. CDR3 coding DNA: TGTGCCAGCAGCTCTAACAGGGACTTCCATAATTCACCCCTCCACTTT. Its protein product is CASSSNRDFHNSPLHF.

DNA for the CDR3: TGTGCCAGCAGCTTCACTAGCGGGAGATCTAACGAGCAGTACTTC. This codes for CASSFTSGRSNEQYF. V is TRBV7-6 and J is TRBJ2-7; 11 nucleotides agree with TRBD2. The CDR3 covers 15 residues. Trimming cost V 3 bases and J 5 bases; bases outside gene matches: 6. The V gene's germline CDR1 is SGHVS and CDR2 FNYEAQ.

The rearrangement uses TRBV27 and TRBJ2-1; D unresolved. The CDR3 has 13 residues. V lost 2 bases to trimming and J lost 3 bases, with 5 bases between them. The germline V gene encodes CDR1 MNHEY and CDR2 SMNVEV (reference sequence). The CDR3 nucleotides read TGTGCCAGCAGTTTACTGGACTACAATGAGCAGTTCTTC. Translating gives CASSLLDYNEQFF.

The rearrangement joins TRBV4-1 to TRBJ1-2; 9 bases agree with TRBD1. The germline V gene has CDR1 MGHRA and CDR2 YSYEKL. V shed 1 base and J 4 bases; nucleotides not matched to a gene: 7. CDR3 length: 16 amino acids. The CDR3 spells CASSQVTDRGFYGYTF. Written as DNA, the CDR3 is TGCGCCAGCAGCCAAGTTACGGACAGGGGTTTCTATGGCTACACCTTC.